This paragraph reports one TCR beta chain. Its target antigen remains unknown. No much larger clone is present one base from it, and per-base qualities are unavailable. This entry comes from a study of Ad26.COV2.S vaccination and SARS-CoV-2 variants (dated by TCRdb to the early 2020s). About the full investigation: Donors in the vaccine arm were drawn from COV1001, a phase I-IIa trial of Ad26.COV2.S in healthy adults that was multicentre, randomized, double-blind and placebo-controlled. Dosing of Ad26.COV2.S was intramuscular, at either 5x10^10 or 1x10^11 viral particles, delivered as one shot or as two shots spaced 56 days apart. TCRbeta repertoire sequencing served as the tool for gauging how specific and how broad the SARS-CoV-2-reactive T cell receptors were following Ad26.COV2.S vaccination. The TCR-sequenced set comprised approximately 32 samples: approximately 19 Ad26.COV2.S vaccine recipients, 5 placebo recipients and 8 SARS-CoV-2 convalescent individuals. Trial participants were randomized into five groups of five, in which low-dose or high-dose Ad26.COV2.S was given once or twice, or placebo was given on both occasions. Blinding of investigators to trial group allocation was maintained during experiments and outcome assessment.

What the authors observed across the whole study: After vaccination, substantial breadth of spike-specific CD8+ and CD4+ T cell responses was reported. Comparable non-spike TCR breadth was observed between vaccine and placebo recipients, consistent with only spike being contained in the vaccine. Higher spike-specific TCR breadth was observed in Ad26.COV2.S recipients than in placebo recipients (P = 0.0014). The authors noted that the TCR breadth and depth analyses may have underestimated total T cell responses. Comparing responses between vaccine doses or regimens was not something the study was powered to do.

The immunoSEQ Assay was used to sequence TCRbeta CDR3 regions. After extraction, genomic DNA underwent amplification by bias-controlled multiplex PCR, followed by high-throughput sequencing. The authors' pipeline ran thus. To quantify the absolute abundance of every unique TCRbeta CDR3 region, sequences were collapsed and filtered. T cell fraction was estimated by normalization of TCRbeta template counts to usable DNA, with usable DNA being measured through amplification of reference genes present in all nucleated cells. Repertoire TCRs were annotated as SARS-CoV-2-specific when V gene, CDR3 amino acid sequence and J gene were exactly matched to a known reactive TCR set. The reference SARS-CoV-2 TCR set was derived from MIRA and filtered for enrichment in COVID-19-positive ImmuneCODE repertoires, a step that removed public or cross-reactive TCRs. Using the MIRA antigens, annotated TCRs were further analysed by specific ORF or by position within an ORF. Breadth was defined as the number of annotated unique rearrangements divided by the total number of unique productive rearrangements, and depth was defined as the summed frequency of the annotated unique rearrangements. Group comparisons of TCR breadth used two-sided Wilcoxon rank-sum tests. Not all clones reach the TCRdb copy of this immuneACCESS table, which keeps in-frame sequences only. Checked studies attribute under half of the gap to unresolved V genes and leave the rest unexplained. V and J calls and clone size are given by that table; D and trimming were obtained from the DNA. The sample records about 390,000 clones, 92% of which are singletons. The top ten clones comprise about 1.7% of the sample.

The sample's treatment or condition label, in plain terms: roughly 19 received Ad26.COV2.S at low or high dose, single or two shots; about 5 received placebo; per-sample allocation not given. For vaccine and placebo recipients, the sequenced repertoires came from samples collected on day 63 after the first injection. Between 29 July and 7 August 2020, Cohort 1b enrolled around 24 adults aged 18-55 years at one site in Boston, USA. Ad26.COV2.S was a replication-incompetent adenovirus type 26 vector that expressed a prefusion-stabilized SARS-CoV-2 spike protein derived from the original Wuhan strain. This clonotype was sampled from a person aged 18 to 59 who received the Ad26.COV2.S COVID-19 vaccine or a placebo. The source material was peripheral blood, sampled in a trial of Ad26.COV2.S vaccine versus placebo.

The sequenced DNA: TGCGCCAGCAGCTTGGATCTATCTGGCGGTCTATACGAAAAACTGTTTTTT. It translates as CASSLDLSGGLYEKLFF. The chain is assembled from TRBV5-1 and TRBJ1-4, with the D gene not clear enough to name. For CDR1 and CDR2, the germline V gene lists SGHRS and YFSETQ. From its cysteine to its phenylalanine, the CDR3 spans 17 amino acids. This entry keeps only the CDR3 DNA: 51 bases, framed from base 1. V is shortened by 0 bases, J by 8 bases, and the region joining them spans 20 bases.